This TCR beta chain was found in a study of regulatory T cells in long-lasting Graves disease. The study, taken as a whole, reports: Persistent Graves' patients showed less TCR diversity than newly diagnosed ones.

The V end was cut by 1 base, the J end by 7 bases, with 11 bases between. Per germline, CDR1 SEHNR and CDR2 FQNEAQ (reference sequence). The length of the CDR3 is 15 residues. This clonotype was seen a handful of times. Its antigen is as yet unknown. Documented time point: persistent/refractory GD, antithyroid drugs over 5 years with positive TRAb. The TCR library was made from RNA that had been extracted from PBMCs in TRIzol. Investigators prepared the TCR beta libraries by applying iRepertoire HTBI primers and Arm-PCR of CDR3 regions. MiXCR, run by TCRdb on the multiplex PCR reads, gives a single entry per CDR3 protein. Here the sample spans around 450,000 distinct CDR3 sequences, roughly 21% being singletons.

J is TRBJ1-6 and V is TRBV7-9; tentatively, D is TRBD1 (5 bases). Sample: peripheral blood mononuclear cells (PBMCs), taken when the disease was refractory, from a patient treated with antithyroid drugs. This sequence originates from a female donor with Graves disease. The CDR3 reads CASSLEGTANSPLHF. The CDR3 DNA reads TGTGCCAGCAGCTTAGAGGGGACGGCAAATTCACCCCTCCACTTT.